The 2 T cell receptor beta chains below all came from one sample that was sequenced in a study of Tregs in tolerant kidney transplant recipients. TCRdb keeps only in-frame clones here, not all; method: immunoSEQ multiplex PCR. The sample yields fewer than 100,000 clones, approximately 93% seen once. Sequenced material: CD4+ T cells from blood, taken before the transplant. The receptors stem from a human donor who received a combined kidney and bone marrow transplant.

The chain uses TRBV27 and TRBJ1-5; D uncertain. The CDR3 covers 15 residues. The ends were cut back, 3 bases at V and 3 bases at J, with 12 bases in the middle. Per germline, CDR1 MNHEY and CDR2 SMNVEV (reference sequence). CDR3 amino acids: CASSLGGWNNQPQHF. Here the CDR3 DNA reads TGTGCCAGCAGTTTGGGAGGGTGGAACAATCAGCCCCAGCATTTT.

The J gene is TRBJ2-6, the V gene TRBV30; 7 bases are a match to TRBD1. V lost 0 bases, J lost 3 bases, and 2 bases stayed unmatched. This CDR3 comprises 15 residues. Per the germline V gene, CDR1 is GTSNPN and CDR2 is SVGIG (reference sequence). CDR3 nucleotides: TGTGCCTGGAGTGTAAGGGGGCGTGGGGCCAACGTCCTGACTTTC. The encoded protein is CAWSVRGRGANVLTF. Drawing the rest from reference TRBV30 and TRBJ2-6, the complete variable domain is SQTIHQWPATLVQPVGSPLSLECTVEGTSNPNLYWYRQAAGRGLQLLFYSVGIGQISSEVPQNLSASRPQDRQFILSSKKLLLSDSGFYLCAWSVRGRGANVLTFGAGSRLTVL.